This T cell receptor (beta chain) appears in the sequencing data of a study of blood T cells in healthy people across ages. Looking at the study overall: There was about one barcoded beta molecule captured by template switching per two T cells.

This CDR3 is built from 14 residues. Trimming shortened V by 2 bases and J by 9 bases, and 11 bases separated the two germline ends. CDR1 SNHLY and CDR2 FYNNEI come from the germline V gene. Study-wide points: Significant beta diversity loss was already apparent by age approximately 40, declining roughly linearly.

As regards this clonotype: Its target is not known.

Together with a sample-barcoded 5' primer, a J-beta primer mix was included in a second PCR lasting 7 to 11 cycles. TCRdb processed the 5' RACE reads anew with MiXCR; each CDR3 protein has one entry. The repertoire holds around 650,000 distinct CDR3 sequences, with roughly 43% as singletons. The V and J genes are TRBV2 and TRBJ1-6; possible D gene TRBD1, 6 bases. This clonotype was obtained from a man older than 75 in good health. Sequencing was done on a sample of blood. CDR3: CASSELGAVSPLHF. CDR3 DNA sequence: TGTGCCAGCAGTGAATTGGGGGCGGTTTCACCCCTCCACTTT.